A selection of T cell receptor beta chains follows, all from one sample in a study of vaccination effects on CD4 cells after COVID-19. For these receptors, no antigen is known. The protocol was immunoSEQ multiplex PCR, while the TCRdb copy is restricted to in-frame clones and leaves out a portion. There are around 30,000 clones in the sample; 65% to 75% occur only once, and roughly 17% lies in the top ten. This specimen consisted of CD4+ T cells from PBMCs cultured with HCoV-OC43 spike peptides, obtained after COVID-19 vaccination. The receptors here all came from a human donor who received a COVID-19 vaccine. CDR3s include the opening cysteine and the closing phenylalanine or tryptophan. The order of the fields is D gene, V gene, J gene, clone size, CDR3 DNA, CDR3 protein. A D gene is named only where the DNA matches it firmly. Size values are once, few and many counts, or a class for expanded clones, and some rows have none.

>.|TRBV6-6|TRBJ2-4|once
TGTGCCAGCAGTTACTCGTCCTGGACAAAAAACATTCAGTACTTC
CASSYSSWTKNIQYF
>TRBD1|TRBV25-1|TRBJ1-2|few
TGTGCCAGCAGTGGAGACAGGGGCGCTAACTATGGCTACACCTTC
CASSGDRGANYGYTF
>.|TRBV7-9|TRBJ1-6|.
TGTACCAGCAGCTTAGGGCAGAAGAATTCACCCCTCCACTTT
CTSSLGQKNSPLHF
>TRBD1|TRBV3-1/TRBV3-2|TRBJ2-7|.
TGTGCCAGCAGCCAAGCACAGGGGGCTCCCTACGAGCAGTACTTC
CASSQAQGAPYEQYF
>.|TRBV7-9|TRBJ2-7|.
TGTGCCAGCAGCTTTGACCAATTCTACGAGCAGTACTTC
CASSFDQFYEQYF
>TRBD2|TRBV6-5|TRBJ2-1|few
TGTGCCAGCAGTTCACTAGCGGGAGGAGGGAATGAGCAGTTCTTC
CASSSLAGGGNEQFF
>.|TRBV18|TRBJ1-3|medium-sized
TGTGCCAGCTCACCACCGGGGGGTCTCTCTGGAAACACCATATATTTT
CASSPPGGLSGNTIYF
>TRBD2|TRBV15|TRBJ2-1|once
TGTGCCACCAGCATTGGACTAGCGGGAGGGCCGTTCTTTAATGAGCAGTTCTTC
CATSIGLAGGPFFNEQFF
>.|TRBV3-1/TRBV3-2|TRBJ2-5|.
TGTGCCAGCAGCCAATATCGGGGGCAAGGGAAAGAGACCCAGTACTTC
CASSQYRGQGKETQYF
>.|TRBV7-6|TRBJ2-1|few
TGTGCCAGCAGCTTGACAAGATCGTACAATGAGCAGTTCTTC
CASSLTRSYNEQFF
>TRBD1|TRBV6-6|TRBJ1-2|.
TGTGCCAGCAGTTCAGGACAGGCCTATGGCTACACCTTC
CASSSGQAYGYTF
>.|TRBV5-4|TRBJ2-1|.
TGTGCCAGCAGCTTGGACGTAGCTGAGCAGTTCTTC
CASSLDVAEQFF
>.|TRBV6-5|TRBJ1-4|.
TGTGCCAGCAGACCAAATGGGTCGAGTGAAAAACTGTTTTTT
CASRPNGSSEKLFF
>TRBD1|TRBV5-6|TRBJ2-5|.
TGTGCCAGCAGCCCGCTAGACAGGGAACAAGAGACCCAGTACTTC
CASSPLDREQETQYF
>.|TRBV11-1|TRBJ2-7|once
TGTGCCAGCAGCGCCCCCGGGACACGACTCTACGAGCAGTACTTC
CASSAPGTRLYEQYF
>.|TRBV7-2|TRBJ1-5|.
TGTGCCAGCAGCTTAGGACCCGGGGGCAATCAGCCCCAGCATTTT
CASSLGPGGNQPQHF
>TRBD1|TRBV5-1|TRBJ2-7|few
TGCGCCAGCAGCGCAGGGGGCCTTTTACTAAACGAGCAGTACTTC
CASSAGGLLLNEQYF
>.|TRBV2|TRBJ2-2|.
TGTGCCAGCAGTCCTGGGGGTTACACCGGGGAGCTGTTTTTT
CASSPGGYTGELFF
>TRBD2|TRBV4-1|TRBJ2-3|.
TGCGCCAGCAGCCAACATCTGGGCGGGAGGTCGAATACGCAGTATTTT
CASSQHLGGRSNTQYF
>TRBD2|TRBV5-1|TRBJ2-1|.
TGCGCCAGCAGCCAACGGGGTAGCGGGACCTACAATGAGCAGTTCTTC
CASSQRGSGTYNEQFF
>.|TRBV7-8|TRBJ2-5|once
TGTGCCAGCAGCTTAGTCTTTCGAGCACTTAGGGAAGAGACCCAGTACTTC
CASSLVFRALREETQYF
>TRBD2|TRBV6-6|TRBJ2-7|.
TGTGCCAGCAGTTACTCGATGTCGGGTAGCGGGAACGAGCAGTACTTC
CASSYSMSGSGNEQYF
>.|TRBV24-1|TRBJ2-3|.
TGTGCCACCAGTGATTTCCGGACAGATACGCAGTATTTT
CATSDFRTDTQYF
>TRBD1|TRBV29-1|TRBJ2-2|few
TGCAGCGTTTCCCGGGACAGGGAGGACGGGGAGCTGTTTTTT
CSVSRDREDGELFF
>TRBD2|TRBV3-1/TRBV3-2|TRBJ2-3|large
TGTGCCAGCAGGCGCAACTTAGCGGGGGGGCTTCTGAACACAGATACGCAGTATTTT
CASRRNLAGGLLNTDTQYF
>.|TRBV5-1|TRBJ2-5|.
TGCGCCAGCAAAGCGGAACAAGAGACCCAGTACTTC
CASKAEQETQYF
>TRBD1|TRBV6-2/TRBV6-3|TRBJ2-7|.
TGTGCCAGCAGTTACGGCCGGGACAGGGGATCCTACGAGCAGTACTTC
CASSYGRDRGSYEQYF
>.|TRBV2|TRBJ1-1|.
TGTGCCAGCAACGCCGACCCACGGAGTTACACTGAAGCTTTCTTT
CASNADPRSYTEAFF
>.|TRBV10-2|TRBJ2-5|.
TGCGCCAGCGGAAGAGACAGTATGCGGGGCTGGACCCAGTACTTC
CASGRDSMRGWTQYF